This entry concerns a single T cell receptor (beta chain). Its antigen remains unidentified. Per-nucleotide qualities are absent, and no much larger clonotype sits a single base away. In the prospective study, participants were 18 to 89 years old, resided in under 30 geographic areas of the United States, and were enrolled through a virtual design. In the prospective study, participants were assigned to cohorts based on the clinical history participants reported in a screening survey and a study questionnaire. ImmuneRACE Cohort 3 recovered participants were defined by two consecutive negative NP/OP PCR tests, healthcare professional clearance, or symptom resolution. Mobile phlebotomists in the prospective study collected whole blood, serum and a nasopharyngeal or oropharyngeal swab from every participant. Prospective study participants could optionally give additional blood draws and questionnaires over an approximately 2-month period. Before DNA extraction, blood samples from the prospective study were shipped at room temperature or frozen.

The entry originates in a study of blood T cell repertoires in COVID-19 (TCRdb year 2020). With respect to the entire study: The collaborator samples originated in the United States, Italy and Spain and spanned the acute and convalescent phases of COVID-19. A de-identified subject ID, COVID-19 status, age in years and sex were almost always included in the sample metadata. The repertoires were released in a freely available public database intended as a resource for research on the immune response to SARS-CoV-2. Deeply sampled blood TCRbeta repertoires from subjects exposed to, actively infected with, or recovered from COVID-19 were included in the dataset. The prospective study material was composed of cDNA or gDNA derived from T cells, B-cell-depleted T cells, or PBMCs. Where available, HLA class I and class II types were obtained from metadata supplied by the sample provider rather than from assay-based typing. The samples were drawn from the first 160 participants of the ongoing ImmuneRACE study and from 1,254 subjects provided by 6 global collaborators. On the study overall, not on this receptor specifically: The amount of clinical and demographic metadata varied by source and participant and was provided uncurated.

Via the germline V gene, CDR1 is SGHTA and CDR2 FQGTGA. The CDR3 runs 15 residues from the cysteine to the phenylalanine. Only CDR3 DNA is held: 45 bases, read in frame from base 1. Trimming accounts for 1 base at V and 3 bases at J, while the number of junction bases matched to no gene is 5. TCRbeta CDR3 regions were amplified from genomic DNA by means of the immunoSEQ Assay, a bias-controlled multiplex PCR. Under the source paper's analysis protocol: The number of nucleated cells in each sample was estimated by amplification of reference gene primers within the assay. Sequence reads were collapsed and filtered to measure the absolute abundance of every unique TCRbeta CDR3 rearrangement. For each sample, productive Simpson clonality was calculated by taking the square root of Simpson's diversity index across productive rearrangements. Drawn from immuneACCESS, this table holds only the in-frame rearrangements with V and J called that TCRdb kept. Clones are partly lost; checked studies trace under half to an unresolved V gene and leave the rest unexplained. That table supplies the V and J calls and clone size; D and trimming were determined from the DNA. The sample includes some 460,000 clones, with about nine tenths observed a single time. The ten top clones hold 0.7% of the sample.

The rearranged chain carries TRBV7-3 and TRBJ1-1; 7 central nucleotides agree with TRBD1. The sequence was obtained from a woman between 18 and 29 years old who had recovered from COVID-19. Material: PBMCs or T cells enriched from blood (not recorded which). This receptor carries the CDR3 CASSLKAGGDTEAFF. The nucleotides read TGTGCCAGCAGCTTAAAGGCAGGGGGTGACACTGAAGCTTTCTTT. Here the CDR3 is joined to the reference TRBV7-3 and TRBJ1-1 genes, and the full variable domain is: GAGVSQTPSNKVTEKGKYVELRCDPISGHTALYWYRQSLGQGPEFLIYFQGTGAADDSGLPNDRFFAVRPEGSVSTLKIQRTERGDSAVYLCASSLKAGGDTEAFFGQGTRLTVV.